The following is a T cell receptor (beta chain) sequence with its context. Which antigen it targets is not known. No much larger clonotype is one base removed from it; base qualities were not supplied. This entry comes from a study of blood T cell repertoires in COVID-19 (dated by TCRdb to 2019 to 2021). In terms of the full investigation: Samples covering the acute and convalescent phases of COVID-19 were provided by collaborators in the United States, Italy and Spain. The prospective study material was composed of cDNA or gDNA derived from T cells, B-cell-depleted T cells, or PBMCs. Subjects who had been exposed to COVID-19, were actively infected with it, or had recovered from it provided the deeply sampled blood TCRbeta repertoires that made up the dataset. The repertoires were released in a freely available public database meant as a resource for research on the immune response to SARS-CoV-2. Samples were obtained from the ongoing ImmuneRACE study (first 160 participants) and from 1,254 subjects provided by 6 global collaborators. A de-identified subject ID, COVID-19 status, age in years and sex were almost always included in the sample metadata. Where HLA class I and class II types were available, the types were taken from metadata supplied by the sample provider, not from assay-based typing. Study-wide findings and limitations: How much clinical and demographic metadata was included differed by source and by participant, and the metadata was provided uncurated.

The immunoSEQ Assay, a bias-controlled multiplex PCR, was used to amplify TCRbeta CDR3 regions from genomic DNA. From the authors' description of their analysis: Within the assay, amplification of reference gene primers was used to estimate how many nucleated cells each sample contained. To quantify the absolute abundance of each unique TCRbeta CDR3 rearrangement, sequence reads were collapsed and filtered. For each sample, productive Simpson clonality was calculated by taking the square root of Simpson's diversity index across productive rearrangements. Not all clones reach the TCRdb copy of this immuneACCESS table, which keeps in-frame sequences only. Checked studies attribute under half of the gap to unresolved V genes and leave the rest unexplained. The V and J calls and the clone size are those of that table, but D and trimming were determined from the DNA. The sample contains fewer than 400,000 clones, about 87% of them found a single time. The ten largest account for more than 8.5% of the sample.

Participants in the prospective study were aged about 18 to 95 years, lived in under 30 United States geographic areas, and enrolled through a virtual design. To assign participants to cohorts, the prospective study relied on clinical history that participants themselves reported in a screening survey and a study questionnaire. Recovered participants in ImmuneRACE Cohort 3 were defined by two consecutive negative NP/OP PCR tests, clearance by a healthcare professional, or resolution of symptoms. Each participant in the prospective study had whole blood, serum and a nasopharyngeal or oropharyngeal swab collected by mobile phlebotomists. Participants in the prospective study had the option to provide additional blood draws and questionnaires over a roughly 2-month period. Prospective study blood samples were shipped either frozen or at room temperature before DNA extraction. The junction shows trimming of 3 bases on V and 8 bases on J, plus 13 bases between the germline ends. Including cysteine and phenylalanine, the CDR3 has 13 amino acids. Solely the CDR3 DNA is kept, with 39 bases framed from the first base.

This receptor was identified in a woman between 18 and 30 years old who had recovered from COVID-19. The sample taken for sequencing was PBMCs or T cells enriched from blood (not recorded which). The chain is made from TRBV12-3 or TRBV12-4 and TRBJ1-2, with the D gene uncertain. At the DNA level, the sequence is TGTGCCAGCAGTTTTCAGAGGGATGGAGGCTACACCTTC. Translated, this gives CASSFQRDGGYTF.